This passage covers 12 T cell receptor beta chains from one sample sequenced in a study of control samples from healthy donors and cancer patients. TCRdb's table, derived via immunoSEQ multiplex PCR, lists solely in-frame clones and lacks some. The data contain about 2,000 clones, about 73% of them singletons. The sequenced sample consisted of formalin-fixed, paraffin-embedded tissue. The receptor source for this set is a female donor with lung cancer.

The J gene is TRBJ1-2, the V gene TRBV10-3; TRBD1 agrees at 12 bases. There are 14 residues in the CDR3. From germline, CDR1 is ENHRY and CDR2 SYGVKD. J gave up 4 bases and V 6 bases, and 3 bases lay outside the gene matches. The CDR3, as DNA: TGTGCCATCAGCCCGGGACAGGGGGCCTATGGCTACACCTTC. It yields the protein CAISPGQGAYGYTF.

This sequence joins TRBV3-1 (or the pseudogene TRBV3-2) and TRBJ1-5; TRBD1 is a possible D gene (5 bases). V was pared by 0 bases and J by 6 bases, with 9 bases between. Germline CDR1 reads LGHDT; CDR2 reads YNNKEL (reference sequence). The CDR3 runs to 14 residues. CDR3 amino acids: CASSQEAGTQPQHF. The CDR3 bases are TGTGCCAGCAGCCAAGAGGCAGGGACTCAGCCCCAGCATTTT.

The chain is built from TRBV28 and TRBJ1-1; D is undetermined. V lost 3 bases to trimming and J lost 1 base, with 21 bases between them. This CDR3 contains 18 residues. The germline CDR1 and CDR2 sequences are MDHEN and SYDVKM. DNA of the CDR3: TGTGCCAGCAGTTTTTTCCTCCGGACCAGAGGCAAGAACACTGAAGCTTTCTTT. This encodes CASSFFLRTRGKNTEAFF.

The gene calls are TRBV2 and TRBJ2-4; weak D call: TRBD1 (6 bases). The CDR3 is 15 residues long. V was clipped by 6 bases and J by 8 bases, with 20 bases between them. From germline, CDR1 is SNHLY and CDR2 FYNNEI. In DNA form, the CDR3 reads TGTGCCAGCAGCGCCGATTTTGGGCCAGGGGACATTCAGTACTTC. Translating it yields CASSADFGPGDIQYF.

This rearrangement joins TRBV20-1 to TRBJ1-4, with D hard to call. The CDR3 has 14 residues. V dropped 5 bases and J dropped 9 bases, with 19 bases sitting between them. Germline V gene data show CDR1 as DFQATT and CDR2 as SNEGSKA (reference sequence). The CDR3 sequence is CSAGGVNTRKKLFF. The CDR3 DNA reads as TGCAGTGCTGGTGGGGTTAACACCCGGAAAAAACTGTTTTTT.

This rearrangement joins TRBV9 to TRBJ2-1, with D perhaps matching TRBD2 (5 bases). The CDR3 is 15 amino acids. Germline lookup yields CDR1 SGDLS and CDR2 YYNGEE. V lost 0 bases, J lost 4 bases, and 11 bases lay in between. Here the CDR3 DNA reads TGTGCCAGCAGCGTAGGAGGGAGTTGGTACAATGAGCAGTTCTTC. It codes for CASSVGGSWYNEQFF.

The chain joins TRBV7-2 to TRBJ2-5; 7 bases agree with TRBD1. Germline V gene lookup returns CDR1 SGHTA and CDR2 FQGNSA. The CDR3 covers 15 residues. V was pared by 2 bases and J by 2 bases, with 5 bases of the junction left unmatched. The CDR3 DNA is TGTGCCAGCAGCTTACAACAGGGACAGCAAGAGACCCAGTACTTC. Encoded protein: CASSLQQGQQETQYF.

This clone was seen just once. The CDR3 DNA sequence: TGTGCCAGCAGCCAAGACGGTCAGTACACAGATACGCAGTATTTT. It yields the protein CASSQDGQYTDTQYF. The chain uses TRBV4-2 and TRBJ2-3; D is uncertain. The CDR3 runs 15 residues. CDR1 and CDR2 from the germline V gene are LGHNA and YNFKEQ. The V end lost 0 bases, the J end lost 2 bases, and 9 bases lay between the germline ends.

This chain links TRBV11-2 with TRBJ2-7; the D gene is possibly TRBD1 (8 bases). Germline V CDR1 and CDR2: SGHAT, FQNNGV. The CDR3 is 14 residues long. Trimming removed 1 base from V and 6 bases from J, with 13 bases in between. The CDR3 nucleotides read TGTGCCAGCAGCTTAGGTACAGGGGGGGGCGAGCAGTACTTC. Its protein product is CASSLGTGGGEQYF. Variable domain in full (rest from reference TRBV11-2 and TRBJ2-7): EAGVAQSPRYKIIEKRQSVAFWCNPISGHATLYWYQQILGQGPKLLIQFQNNGVVDDSQLPKDRFSAERLKGVDSTLKIQPAKLEDSAVYLCASSLGTGGGEQYFGPGTRLTVT.

The rearrangement uses TRBV28 and TRBJ2-1; D is perhaps TRBD2 (6 bases). Germline CDR1 is MDHEN and CDR2 is SYDVKM. The CDR3 runs to 15 residues. The V gene lost 4 bases and the J gene lost 4 bases, with 14 bases spanning the gap. The CDR3 DNA follows: TGTGCCAGCAGTTGGGTAGCGGCGCGGTACAATGAGCAGTTCTTC. Its translation: CASSWVAARYNEQFF.

This clone was recorded once. V gene TRBV27 combines with J gene TRBJ1-1; a weak D match, TRBD1 (5 bases). Trimming removed 5 bases from V and 0 bases from J, with 10 bases in between. The CDR3 spans 14 residues. Germline V gene data show CDR1 as MNHEY and CDR2 as SMNVEV (reference sequence). CDR3 nucleotide sequence: TGTGCCAGCAGTACCGGGACCTTGAACACTGAAGCTTTCTTT. Protein: CASSTGTLNTEAFF.

This clone was seen only once. The chain employs TRBV3-1 (or the pseudogene TRBV3-2) and TRBJ1-4; a possible D gene is TRBD1 (5 bases). The V and J ends lost 1 base and 10 bases respectively, with 13 bases between them. Germline V gene lookup returns CDR1 LGHDT and CDR2 YNNKEL (reference sequence). CDR3 size: 14 residues. The chain's CDR3 is CASSQVPGEGKLFF. The CDR3 DNA sequence: TGTGCCAGCAGCCAAGTCCCGGGGGAGGGAAAACTGTTTTTT.